A single sample is the source of the 31 T cell receptor beta chains below, sequenced in a study of T-cell reconstitution after alpha-beta-depleted transplantation in children (dated by TCRdb to about 2016). Preparation of the library involved PCR. The reads were generated on an Illumina HiSeq 2500. To normalize quantification of the TCRbeta repertoire, the TCR libraries were built with molecular barcoding that relied on unique molecular identifiers. The raw public data were reprocessed by TCRdb itself: fastp quality trimming at Q25, MiXCR clonotype calling, in-frame beta chains only. Entries are consolidated by CDR3 protein sequence, retaining the most common genes and DNA. For this sample the table gives about 400,000 distinct CDR3 sequences, of which roughly 22% were detected only once. The top ten clones comprise around 4% of the sample. Material: PBMCs from the stem cell graft donor, obtained from the stem cell graft. These receptors all stem from a human donor who donated a stem cell graft to a child with acute myeloid leukemia.

This clonotype was found many times. The chain joins TRBV29-1 to TRBJ2-7, with 10 nucleotides matching TRBD2. Germline V gene sequence: CDR1 SQVTM, CDR2 ANQGSEA. The CDR3 runs to 15 residues. J gave up 5 bases and V 0 bases, and 7 bases lay outside the gene matches. CDR3 residues: CSVEDWPGTSDEQYF. In DNA, the CDR3 is TGCAGCGTTGAAGATTGGCCCGGGACTAGCGACGAGCAGTACTTC.

CDR3 in DNA: TGTGCCAGCACCGGGACTAGCGGTGGGGTGGGTGAGCAGTTCTTC. It codes for CASTGTSGGVGEQFF. This chain connects TRBV12-3 or TRBV12-4 to TRBJ2-1, with 11 bases lining up with TRBD2. This CDR3 spans 15 amino acids. V lost 7 bases and J lost 9; bases outside the gene matches: 11.

The chain couples TRBV2 to TRBJ2-1; perhaps TRBD2 as D (5 bases). The V end lost 6 bases, the J end lost 6 bases, and 9 bases lay between the germline ends. The CDR3 length is 12 residues. The germline V gene has CDR1 SNHLY and CDR2 FYNNEI. The CDR3 region is CASRVLANEQFF. CDR3 bases: TGTGCCAGCAGGGTCCTAGCCAATGAGCAGTTCTTC.

V usage is TRBV4-2 and J usage is TRBJ2-2; the D gene is possibly TRBD1 (6 bases). The CDR3 is made up of 19 amino acids. The germline gives CDR1 LGHNA, CDR2 YNFKEQ. V dropped 1 base and J dropped 6 bases, with 24 bases sitting between them. CDR3 nucleotides: TGTGCCAGCAGCCAAGCGGTGTTTTTGGGACAAGCATCCTCCGGGGAGCTGTTTTTT. Translation gives CASSQAVFLGQASSGELFF.

The chain uses TRBV9 and TRBJ2-1, with D possibly matching TRBD1 (5 bases). The CDR3 is 14 amino acids. Trimming stripped 4 bases from V and 6 bases from J, with 14 bases between. The germline V gene encodes CDR1 SGDLS and CDR2 YYNGEE. The CDR3, as DNA: TGTGCCAGCAGCTTGCAGGGTCCCTCCAATGAGCAGTTCTTC. Encoded protein: CASSLQGPSNEQFF.

This rearrangement joins TRBV20-1 to TRBJ2-3; D call uncertain. CDR1 and CDR2 (germline): DFQATT, SNEGSKA (reference sequence). The CDR3 runs 16 residues. Trimming removed 0 bases at V and 1 base at J, with 14 bases between. In nucleotides, the CDR3 is TGCAGTGCTAGAGATCCCGAGAATTGGGGCACAGATACGCAGTATTTT. It specifies CSARDPENWGTDTQYF.

CDR3: CASSQSEYLETQYF. CDR3 in DNA: TGCGCCAGCAGCCAATCGGAGTATCTGGAGACCCAGTACTTC. The rearrangement links TRBV4-1 to TRBJ2-5; D not certain. Trimming left V 2 bases short and J 5 bases short, with 12 bases between. Germline loops: CDR1 MGHRA, CDR2 YSYEKL. This CDR3 has 14 amino acids.

The chain carries TRBV20-1 and TRBJ2-4; 11 nucleotides line up with TRBD2. There are 17 residues in the CDR3. Germline V gene lookup returns CDR1 DFQATT and CDR2 SNEGSKA (reference sequence). V gave up 5 bases and J gave up 0 bases; unmatched junction bases: 9. CDR3 nucleotides: TGCAGTGCTCCCCTAGCGGGAGGATTGTTAGCCAAAAACATTCAGTACTTC. This encodes CSAPLAGGLLAKNIQYF.

This clonotype was observed a handful of times. V gene TRBV28 combines with J gene TRBJ1-2, with TRBD1 as a possible D gene (5 bases). The CDR3 spans 17 residues. Per the germline V gene, CDR1 is MDHEN and CDR2 is SYDVKM. V dropped 1 base and J dropped 4 bases, with 19 bases sitting between them. The CDR3 sequence is CASSLYFPPGRAYGYTF. The CDR3 DNA sequence: TGTGCCAGCAGTTTATATTTCCCACCGGGACGGGCCTATGGCTACACCTTC.

This clonotype was recorded many times. The V call is TRBV20-1, the J call TRBJ2-1; 10 nucleotides match TRBD1. Germline CDR1 and CDR2: DFQATT and SNEGSKA (reference sequence). The length of the CDR3 is 16 residues. After removal of 3 bases from V and 4 bases from J, the junction contained 9 bases not matched to a gene. DNA for the CDR3: TGCAGTGCTAGCTCCGGGACAGGGGAACTGTACAATGAGCAGTTCTTC. This sequence encodes CSASSGTGELYNEQFF.

The V call is TRBV5-1, the J call TRBJ2-5; 11 positions match TRBD1. The CDR3 length is 14 residues. J lost 4 bases, V lost 5 bases, and 4 bases had no gene match. Germline CDR1 is SGHRS and CDR2 is YFSETQ. The CDR3 DNA follows: TGCGCCAGCAGAACCGGGACAGGGGGAGAGACCCAGTACTTC. This translates into CASRTGTGGETQYF.

This clonotype appeared once. The chain combines TRBV3-1 with TRBJ2-1, with TRBD2 identical over 8 bases. The V and J ends lost 2 bases and 5 bases, in that order; junction bases with no gene match: 8. The CDR3 extends over 16 amino acids. Germline-derived CDR1 and CDR2 are LGHDT and YNNKEL (reference sequence). CDR3 sequence reads: CASSQRLGAGDNEQFF. The CDR3 DNA is TGTGCCAGCAGCCAAAGGCTCGGAGCGGGAGACAATGAGCAGTTCTTC.

The gene calls are TRBV29-1 and TRBJ2-1, with 7 bases identical to TRBD2. Germline V gene sequence: CDR1 SQVTM, CDR2 ANQGSEA. The V gene end was trimmed by 7 bases and the J gene end by 2 bases; junction bases not matched to a gene: 8. The CDR3 extends over 14 amino acids. This chain's CDR3 is CSGGAGITYNEQFF. CDR3 sequence (DNA): TGCAGCGGTGGAGCGGGAATCACCTACAATGAGCAGTTCTTC.

This clonotype was counted only a few times. The V gene is TRBV10-3, the J gene TRBJ2-1, with 14 bases matching TRBD2. V lost 6 bases to trimming and J lost 9 bases; unmatched junction nucleotides: 7. Germline assignment: CDR1 ENHRY and CDR2 SYGVKD. This CDR3 region has 15 residues. The CDR3 is CAISGTSGSWGEQFF. CDR3 DNA: TGTGCCATCAGCGGGACTAGCGGGAGTTGGGGTGAGCAGTTCTTC.

In nucleotides, the CDR3 is TGCAGTGCTAGTTTCCGGGGTTACGAGCAGTACTTC. Its translation is CSASFRGYEQYF. V and J are TRBV20-1 and TRBJ2-7, with a weak D call TRBD2 (5 bases). CDR1 is DFQATT, CDR2 SNEGSKA, per germline (reference sequence). The V gene lost 3 bases and the J gene lost 4 bases, with 10 bases spanning the gap. The length of the CDR3 is 12 residues.

V is TRBV15 and J is TRBJ2-7; D possibly uses TRBD1 or TRBD2 (5 bases each). CDR3 length: 15 amino acids. Germline CDR1 reads LNHNV; CDR2 reads YYDKDF (reference sequence). Trimming shortened V by 5 bases and J by 0 bases, and 14 bases separated the two germline ends. This CDR3 reads CATSHRGHNSYEQYF. Written as DNA, the CDR3 is TGTGCCACCAGCCACCGGGGCCATAACTCCTACGAGCAGTACTTC.

The sample holds many counts of this clonotype. The chain uses TRBV20-1 and TRBJ2-3; the D gene could be TRBD1 or TRBD2 (6 bases each). The germline V gene encodes CDR1 DFQATT and CDR2 SNEGSKA (reference sequence). V was shortened by 3 bases and J by 9 bases, with 13 bases between the two germline ends. There are 12 residues in the CDR3. The CDR3 region is CSASGGRGTQYF. DNA for the CDR3: TGCAGTGCTAGCGGGGGCCGGGGCACGCAGTATTTT.

The table lists this clonotype with many counts. The chain combines TRBV29-1 with TRBJ2-1; 11 positions match TRBD2. Germline V gives CDR1 SQVTM, CDR2 ANQGSEA. The junction had 4 bases not matched to a gene; V was cut back by 3 bases and J by 9 bases. The CDR3 is 13 amino acids. The CDR3 nucleotides are TGCAGCGTTGATACTAGCGGGAGTATTGAGCAGTTCTTC. This translates into CSVDTSGSIEQFF.

The chain combines TRBV7-9 with TRBJ2-1; D is undetermined. This CDR3 has 11 amino acids. V was cut by 8 bases and J by 7 bases, with 9 bases left in between. The germline gives CDR1 SEHNR, CDR2 FQNEAQ (reference sequence). The CDR3 DNA follows: TGTGCCAGCGGGTTAGGGAATGAGCAGTTCTTC. It codes for CASGLGNEQFF.

The chain links TRBV24-1 to TRBJ2-1, with D hard to call. The germline V gene has CDR1 KGHDR and CDR2 SFDVKD. The CDR3 is 15 residues long. The V end lost 4 bases, the J end lost 8 bases, and 17 bases lay between the germline ends. CDR3 in DNA: TGTGCCACCAGTGACCCCGGTACCCTCGCGGATGAGCAGTTCTTC. Protein: CATSDPGTLADEQFF.

The V call is TRBV20-1, the J call TRBJ2-6; D unclear. Trimming cost V 3 bases and J 1 base, with 16 bases left between them. The germline CDR1 and CDR2 sequences are DFQATT and SNEGSKA (reference sequence). The CDR3 is 17 amino acids. The CDR3 loop reads CSARPGSKPSGANVLTF. DNA for the CDR3: TGCAGTGCTAGGCCCGGGTCCAAACCATCTGGGGCCAACGTCCTGACTTTC.

A few counts support this clonotype. The chain has TRBV28 and TRBJ2-1; no clear D gene. Trimming removed 4 bases at V and 0 bases at J, with 13 bases between. The CDR3 consists of 16 residues. Germline CDR1 and CDR2: MDHEN and SYDVKM. This CDR3 reads CASSYNGADSYNEQFF. The CDR3, as DNA: TGTGCCAGCAGTTATAACGGCGCCGACTCCTACAATGAGCAGTTCTTC.

This clonotype was counted between two and nine times. The gene calls are TRBV20-1 and TRBJ2-1, with 13 bases matching TRBD2. V gave up 3 bases and J gave up 10 bases; unmatched junction bases: 15. The CDR3 contains 17 residues. Germline CDR1 DFQATT, CDR2 SNEGSKA (reference sequence). CDR3 sequence: CSASRIQLAGGPKEQFF. The CDR3 nucleotides are TGCAGTGCTAGTAGAATACAACTAGCGGGAGGGCCCAAGGAGCAGTTCTTC.

This sequence joins TRBV6-5 and TRBJ1-2; the match to TRBD1 covers 8 bases. From germline, CDR1 is MNHEY and CDR2 SVGAGI. The CDR3 loop spans 14 amino acids. Trimming took 2 bases from V and 4 from J; bases not matched to a gene: 3. The CDR3 reads CASSYGTGGYGYTF. The CDR3 DNA sequence: TGTGCCAGCAGTTACGGGACAGGAGGCTATGGCTACACCTTC.

Note on this clonotype: Its ends do not fully match the called genes, so a read error is possible. V is TRBV29-1 and J is TRBJ2-2, with 7 bases that match TRBD2. There are 15 residues in the CDR3. CDR1 SQVTM and CDR2 ANQGSEA come from the germline V gene. The CDR3 DNA reads TGCAGCGTTTACGTTAGCGGGTCGAATACCGGGGAGCTGTTTTTT. It translates to CSVYVSGSNTGELFF.

This chain connects TRBV20-1 to TRBJ2-6, with TRBD1 matching over 7 bases. J was trimmed by 0 bases and V by 3 bases; bases with no gene match: 2. The CDR3 loop spans 15 amino acids. The germline CDR1 and CDR2 sequences are DFQATT and SNEGSKA (reference sequence). The CDR3: CSASAGGSGANVLTF. The CDR3 region has the DNA TGCAGTGCTAGTGCAGGGGGCTCTGGGGCCAACGTCCTGACTTTC.

This clonotype was detected many times. The CDR3 bases are TGCGCGGGCAGCTCCTATAATTCACCCCTCCACTTT. Translation: CAGSSYNSPLHF. V and J are TRBV29-1 and TRBJ1-6; D is unresolved. Germline lookup yields CDR1 SQVTM and CDR2 ANQGSEA. The CDR3 is 12 residues long.

This clonotype appeared many times. The rearrangement joins TRBV12-3 or TRBV12-4 to TRBJ2-1, with D perhaps matching TRBD1 (6 bases). V lost 6 bases and J 0 bases, leaving 12 bases between the germline ends. This CDR3 has 15 residues. The CDR3 is CASSSTGSSYNEQFF. CDR3 nucleotides: TGTGCCAGCAGCTCCACAGGGAGCTCCTACAATGAGCAGTTCTTC.

This clonotype was picked up many times. This rearrangement joins TRBV29-1 to TRBJ2-7; D possibly corresponds to TRBD1 (5 bases). CDR1 and CDR2 (germline): SQVTM, ANQGSEA. The CDR3 has 13 residues. Between the trimmed V and J ends, which lost 4 bases and 3 bases, there was a span of 13 bases. The CDR3 loop reads CSVVSGHLYEQYF. The CDR3 DNA reads TGCAGCGTTGTGTCCGGACATCTCTACGAGCAGTACTTC.

This clonotype was seen more than once but under ten times. CDR3: CAISVKGSSYEQYF. The CDR3 DNA reads TGTGCCATCAGTGTTAAGGGGAGCTCCTACGAGCAGTACTTC. This chain links TRBV10-3 with TRBJ2-7, with D perhaps being TRBD1 or TRBD2 (5 bases each). The CDR3 runs 14 residues. Trimming left V 4 bases short and J 0 bases short, with 10 bases between. Looked up from germline, CDR1 is ENHRY and CDR2 is SYGVKD.

CDR3 coding DNA: TGCAGTGCTAGACAGGGGGCTGAAGAGACCCAGTACTTC. Protein: CSARQGAEETQYF. The chain employs TRBV20-1 and TRBJ2-5, with 8 nucleotides matching TRBD1. The CDR3 covers 13 residues. The V gene end was trimmed by 2 bases and the J gene end by 3 bases; junction bases not matched to a gene: 2. The germline CDR1 and CDR2 sequences are DFQATT and SNEGSKA (reference sequence).